A single TCR beta chain is shown here with its context. The antigen remains undetermined. Next came a second PCR, run for roughly 6 to 11 cycles, which used a sample-barcoded 5' primer along with a J-beta primer mix. A tag from a template-switch adaptor with 12 random nucleotides marked each cDNA molecule. TCRdb called the 5' RACE reads again in MiXCR, with one record for every CDR3 protein. The table records approximately 810,000 distinct CDR3 sequences, under 40% of them present only once. These data come from a study of blood T cells in healthy people across ages. Study-wide points: Age advanced and TCR beta diversity per million T cells fell, roughly linearly. It was not possible, with unsorted PBMCs, to conclusively compare naive and antigen-experienced cells.

Germline values: CDR1 SGDLS, CDR2 YYNGEE. The V gene end was trimmed by 0 bases and the J gene end by 2 bases; junction bases not matched to a gene: 4. The CDR3 covers 16 residues. The receptor comes from a man aged 18 to 29 in good health. The sample was blood. This rearrangement joins TRBV9 to TRBJ2-2; TRBD2 matches 7 bases. CDR3 sequence: CASSVVSSGNTGELFF. The CDR3 bases are TGTGCCAGCAGCGTAGTCTCTAGCGGCAACACCGGGGAGCTGTTTTTT.